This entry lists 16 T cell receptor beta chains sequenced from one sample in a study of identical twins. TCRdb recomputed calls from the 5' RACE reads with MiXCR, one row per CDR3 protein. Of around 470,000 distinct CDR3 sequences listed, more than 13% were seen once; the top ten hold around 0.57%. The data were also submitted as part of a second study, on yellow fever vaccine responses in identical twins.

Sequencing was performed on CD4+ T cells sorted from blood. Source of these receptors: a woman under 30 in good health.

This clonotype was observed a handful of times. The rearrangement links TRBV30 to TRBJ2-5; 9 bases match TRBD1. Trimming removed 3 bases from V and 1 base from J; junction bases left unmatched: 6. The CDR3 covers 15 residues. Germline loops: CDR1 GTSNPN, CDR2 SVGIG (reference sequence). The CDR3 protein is CAWSLGDRAQETQYF. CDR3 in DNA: TGTGCCTGGAGCCTAGGGGACAGGGCCCAAGAGACCCAGTACTTC.

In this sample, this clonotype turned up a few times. This chain's CDR3 is CSASGRGREETQYF. The DNA for the CDR3 is TGCAGTGCTAGTGGCAGGGGGCGCGAAGAGACCCAGTACTTC. This chain connects TRBV20-1 to TRBJ2-5; TRBD1 agrees at 8 bases. V dropped 3 bases and J dropped 3; count of bases not matched to a gene: 6. CDR3 length: 14 residues. Germline CDR1 is DFQATT and CDR2 is SNEGSKA (reference sequence).

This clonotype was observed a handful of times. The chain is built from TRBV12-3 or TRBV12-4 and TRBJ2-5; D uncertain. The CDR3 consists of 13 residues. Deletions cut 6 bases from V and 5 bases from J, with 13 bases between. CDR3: CASRMGTTETQYF. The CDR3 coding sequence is TGTGCCAGCAGAATGGGTACAACGGAGACCCAGTACTTC.

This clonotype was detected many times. This CDR3 is CASSQDLPHGNEQFF. Here the CDR3 DNA reads TGCGCCAGCAGCCAAGATCTGCCTCATGGGAATGAGCAGTTCTTC. The genes are TRBV4-3 and TRBJ2-1; unclear D gene. The CDR3 sequence is 15 residues long. Trimming removed 0 bases from V and 7 bases from J, with 13 bases in between. Germline CDR1 reads LGHNA; CDR2 reads YSLEER.

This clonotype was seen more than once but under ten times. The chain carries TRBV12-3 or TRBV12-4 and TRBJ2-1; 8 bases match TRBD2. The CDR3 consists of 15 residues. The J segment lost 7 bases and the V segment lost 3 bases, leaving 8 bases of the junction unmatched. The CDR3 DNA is TGTGCCAGCAGTTTTTCCAGCGGGGGTACGAATGAGCAGTTCTTC. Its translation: CASSFSSGGTNEQFF.

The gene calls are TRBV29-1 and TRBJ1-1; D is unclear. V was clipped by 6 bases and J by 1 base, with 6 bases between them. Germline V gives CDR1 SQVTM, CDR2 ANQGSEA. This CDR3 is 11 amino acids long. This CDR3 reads CSVTQNTEAFF. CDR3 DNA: TGCAGCGTGACCCAGAACACTGAAGCTTTCTTT.

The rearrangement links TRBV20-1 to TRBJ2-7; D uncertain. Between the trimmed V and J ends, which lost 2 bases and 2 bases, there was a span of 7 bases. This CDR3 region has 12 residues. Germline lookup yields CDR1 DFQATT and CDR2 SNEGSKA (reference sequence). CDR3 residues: CSARQAAYEQYF. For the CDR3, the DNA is TGCAGTGCTAGACAGGCGGCCTACGAGCAGTACTTC.

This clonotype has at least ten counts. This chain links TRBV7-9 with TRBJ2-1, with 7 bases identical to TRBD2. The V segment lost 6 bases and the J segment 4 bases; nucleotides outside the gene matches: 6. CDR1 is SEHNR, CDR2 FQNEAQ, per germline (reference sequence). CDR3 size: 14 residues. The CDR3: CASRGGSEYNEQFF. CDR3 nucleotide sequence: TGTGCCAGCAGGGGCGGGAGCGAGTACAATGAGCAGTTCTTC. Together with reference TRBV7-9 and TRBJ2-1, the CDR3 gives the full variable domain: DTGVSQNPRHKITKRGQNVTFRCDPISEHNRLYWYRQTLGQGPEFLTYFQNEAQLEKSRLLSDRFSAERPKGSFSTLEIQRTEQGDSAMYLCASRGGSEYNEQFFGPGTRLTVL.

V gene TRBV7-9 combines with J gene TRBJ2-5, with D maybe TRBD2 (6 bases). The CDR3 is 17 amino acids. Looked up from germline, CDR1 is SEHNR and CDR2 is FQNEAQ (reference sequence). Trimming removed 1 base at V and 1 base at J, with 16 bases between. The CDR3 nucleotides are TGTGCCAGCAGCTTAGTCGGGGGAATTCGGGTCCAAGAGACCCAGTACTTC. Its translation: CASSLVGGIRVQETQYF.

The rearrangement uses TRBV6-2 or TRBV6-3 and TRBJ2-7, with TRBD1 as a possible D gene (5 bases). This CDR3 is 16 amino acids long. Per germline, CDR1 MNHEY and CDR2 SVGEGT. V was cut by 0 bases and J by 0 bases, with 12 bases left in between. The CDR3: CASSYSQGRSSYEQYF. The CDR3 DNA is TGTGCCAGCAGTTACTCTCAGGGCAGGAGCTCCTACGAGCAGTACTTC.

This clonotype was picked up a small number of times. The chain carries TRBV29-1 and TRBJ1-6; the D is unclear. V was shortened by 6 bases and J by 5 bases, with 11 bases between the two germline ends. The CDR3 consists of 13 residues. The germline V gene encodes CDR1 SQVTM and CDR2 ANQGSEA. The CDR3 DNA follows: TGCAGCGTGGCGACTGGAAATAATTCACCCCTCCACTTT. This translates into CSVATGNNSPLHF.

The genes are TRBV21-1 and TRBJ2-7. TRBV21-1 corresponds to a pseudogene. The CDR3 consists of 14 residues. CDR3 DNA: TGTGCCAGCAAACCGGACAGAAGCTCCTACGAGCAGTACTTC. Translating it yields CASKPDRSSYEQYF.

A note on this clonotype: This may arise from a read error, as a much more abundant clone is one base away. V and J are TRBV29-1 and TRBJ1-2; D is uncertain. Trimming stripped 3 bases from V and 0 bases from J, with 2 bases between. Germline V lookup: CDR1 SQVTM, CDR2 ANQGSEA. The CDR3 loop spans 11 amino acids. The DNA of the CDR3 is TGCAGCGTTGAGGCTAACTATGGCTACACCTTC. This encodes CSVEANYGYTF.

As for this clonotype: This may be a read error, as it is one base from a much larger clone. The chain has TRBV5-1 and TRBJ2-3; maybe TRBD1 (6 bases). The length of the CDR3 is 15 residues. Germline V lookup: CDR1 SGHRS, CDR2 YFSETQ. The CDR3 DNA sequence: TGCACCAGCAGCACCGGGACAACTAGCACAGATACGCAGTATTTT. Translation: CTSSTGTTSTDTQYF. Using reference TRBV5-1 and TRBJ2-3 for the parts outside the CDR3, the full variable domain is KAGVTQTPRYLIKTRGQQVTLSCSPISGHRSVSWYQQTPGQGLQFLFEYFSETQRNKGNFPGRFSGRQFSNSRSEMNVSTLELGDSALYLCTSSTGTTSTDTQYFGPGTRLTVL.

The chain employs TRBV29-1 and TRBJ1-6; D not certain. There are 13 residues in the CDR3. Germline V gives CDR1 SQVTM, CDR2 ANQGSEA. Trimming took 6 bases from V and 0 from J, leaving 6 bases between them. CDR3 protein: CSVQSSYNSPLHF. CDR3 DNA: TGCAGCGTGCAGAGCTCCTATAATTCACCCCTCCACTTT.

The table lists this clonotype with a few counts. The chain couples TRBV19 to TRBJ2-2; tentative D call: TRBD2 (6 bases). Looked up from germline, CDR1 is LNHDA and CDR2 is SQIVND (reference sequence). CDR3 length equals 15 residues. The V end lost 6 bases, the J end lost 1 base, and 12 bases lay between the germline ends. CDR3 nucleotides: TGTGCCAGTAGGTGGGGTAGCGGGAACACCGGGGAGCTGTTTTTT. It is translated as CASRWGSGNTGELFF.